This T cell receptor (beta chain) was recovered during a study of blood T cell repertoires in COVID-19. For the study at large: The analysed material was cDNA or gDNA that came from T cells, B-cell-depleted T cells, or PBMCs.

There are 14 residues in the CDR3. The germline gives CDR1 SGHRS, CDR2 YFSETQ. Trimming left V 5 bases short and J 2 bases short, with 13 bases between. Per the authors' pipeline: Quantification of nucleated cells was approximated via reference gene primer amplification. The protocol was immunoSEQ multiplex PCR, while the TCRdb copy is restricted to in-frame clones and leaves out a portion. V, J and clone size reflect that table, while D and trimming were determined from the DNA. Here the sample spans roughly 30,000 clones, more than 70% being singletons. Sample: peripheral blood. The rearrangement uses TRBV5-1 and TRBJ1-1; D remains unclear. The origin of this receptor is a boy aged 2-15 years with active or convalescent COVID-19. CDR3 loop: CASRRELLNTEAFF. CDR3 nucleotides: TGCGCCAGCAGGCGGGAGCTATTAAACACTGAAGCTTTCTTT. The full variable domain, with the rest looked up from reference TRBV5-1 and TRBJ1-1, is KAGVTQTPRYLIKTRGQQVTLSCSPISGHRSVSWYQQTPGQGLQFLFEYFSETQRNKGNFPGRFSGRQFSNSRSEMNVSTLELGDSALYLCASRRELLNTEAFFGQGTRLTVV.